This T cell receptor beta chain emerged from a study of T cell changes during pregnancy in multiple sclerosis. Assay: immunoSEQ multiplex PCR; the TCRdb copy retains only in-frame clones and omits some. Of roughly 48,000 clones listed, 88% are singletons. This CDR3 region has 11 residues. The germline V and J ends were trimmed by 5 bases and 7 bases, with 8 bases remaining between them. CDR1 and CDR2 from the germline V gene are MDHEN and SYDVKM. Here the sequenced sample was CD4+ T cells from peripheral blood mononuclear cells, taken in the second trimester of pregnancy. The rearrangement uses TRBV28 and TRBJ2-5, with D tentatively TRBD2 (5 bases). The sequence derives from a female donor with multiple sclerosis, enrolled in a pregnancy study. The CDR3 DNA follows: TGTGCCAGCAGTCACGAGGGGACCCAGTACTTC. Protein sequence: CASSHEGTQYF.